The 6 T cell receptor beta chains listed next were all sequenced from one sample in a study of response to subunit inactivated influenza vaccine. Each CDR3 protein gets one entry after TCRdb re-called the RT-PCR reads with MiXCR. Of 710,000 or so distinct CDR3 sequences in the sample, around a sixth are singletons; the top ten hold approximately 10%. Specimen: PBMCs from blood, collected about 11 days after vaccination. The receptor source for this set is a man in his fifties or sixties who received an inactivated influenza vaccine.

The V call is TRBV29-1, the J call TRBJ2-5; no clear D gene. Trimming pared 1 base from V and 2 bases from J, leaving 11 bases between. Germline V gives CDR1 SQVTM, CDR2 ANQGSEA. The CDR3 spans 14 residues. CDR3 bases: TGCAGCGTTGAAGGCCGGACGGCACAAGAGACCCAGTACTTC. Protein sequence: CSVEGRTAQETQYF.

This clonotype was seen a few times. The final CDR3 position lacks the conserved phenylalanine or tryptophan, pointing to a likely read error. The limits of the CDR3 on the DNA are not certain, so only TCRdb's listed CDR3 is given. The chain uses TRBV6-2 or TRBV6-3 and TRBJ2-3; the D segment call TRBD2 is taken from the table without a DNA check. Germline assignment: CDR1 MNHEY and CDR2 SVGEGT. The CDR3 totals 13 residues, both ends included. The CDR3 here is CASSPPTLAGTIL.

This clonotype was picked up a small number of times. The V and J genes are TRBV6-1 and TRBJ2-1; D is ambiguous. With 8 bases removed from V and 4 bases from J, the gap between germline ends came to 3 bases. This CDR3 is 10 amino acids long. Germline assignment: CDR1 MNHNS and CDR2 SASEGT. In DNA form, the CDR3 reads TGTGCCAGCGTTTACAATGAGCAGTTCTTC. Protein: CASVYNEQFF.

The chain links TRBV6-1 to TRBJ2-4; 10 bases are shared with TRBD1. V shed 6 bases and J 1 base; nucleotides not matched to a gene: 3. This CDR3 is built from 15 residues. Germline V gene sequence: CDR1 MNHNS, CDR2 SASEGT. Here the CDR3 reads CASRRQGAAKNIQYF. CDR3 nucleotides: TGTGCCAGCAGAAGACAGGGGGCTGCCAAAAACATTCAGTACTTC.

This clonotype has ten or more counts. The V call is TRBV18, the J call TRBJ1-5, with 9 bases aligning to TRBD1. CDR3 size: 13 residues. CDR1 is KGHSH, CDR2 LQKENI, per germline. V shed 5 bases, J shed 7 bases, and the junction held 3 bases outside the gene matches. CDR3 sequence (DNA): TGTGCCAGCTCAAGGGACAGGGAACAGCCCCAGCATTTT. Translated: CASSRDREQPQHF.

The chain combines TRBV20-1 with TRBJ1-2; D not resolved. The CDR3 loop spans 12 amino acids. V was cut by 2 bases and J by 8 bases, with 12 bases left in between. From germline, CDR1 is DFQATT and CDR2 SNEGSKA (reference sequence). This CDR3 reads CSARRQAEGYTF. The CDR3, as DNA: TGCAGTGCTAGACGGCAGGCTGAAGGCTACACCTTC.